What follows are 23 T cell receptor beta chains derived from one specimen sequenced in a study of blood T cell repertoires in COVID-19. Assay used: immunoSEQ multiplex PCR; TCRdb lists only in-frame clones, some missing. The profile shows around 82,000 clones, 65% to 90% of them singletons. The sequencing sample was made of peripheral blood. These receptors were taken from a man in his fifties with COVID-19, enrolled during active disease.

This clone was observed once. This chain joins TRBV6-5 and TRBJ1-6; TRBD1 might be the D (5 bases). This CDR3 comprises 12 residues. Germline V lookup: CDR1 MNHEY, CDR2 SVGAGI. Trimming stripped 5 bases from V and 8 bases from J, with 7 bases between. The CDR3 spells CASSQQDSPLHF. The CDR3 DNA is TGTGCCAGCAGTCAACAGGATTCACCCCTCCACTTT.

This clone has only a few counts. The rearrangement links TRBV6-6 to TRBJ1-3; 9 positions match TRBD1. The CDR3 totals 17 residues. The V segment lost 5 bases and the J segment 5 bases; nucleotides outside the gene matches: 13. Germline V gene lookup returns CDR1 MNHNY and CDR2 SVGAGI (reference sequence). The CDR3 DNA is TGTGCCAGCAGTCTACCGGGACAGGGCCTATGGAGAAACACCATATATTTT. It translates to CASSLPGQGLWRNTIYF.

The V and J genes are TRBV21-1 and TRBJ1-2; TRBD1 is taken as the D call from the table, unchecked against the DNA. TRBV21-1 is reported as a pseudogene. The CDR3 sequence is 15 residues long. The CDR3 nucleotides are TGTGCCAGCAGGACCCCGGGACAGGGTTCGTGGGGCTACACCTTC. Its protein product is CASRTPGQGSWGYTF.

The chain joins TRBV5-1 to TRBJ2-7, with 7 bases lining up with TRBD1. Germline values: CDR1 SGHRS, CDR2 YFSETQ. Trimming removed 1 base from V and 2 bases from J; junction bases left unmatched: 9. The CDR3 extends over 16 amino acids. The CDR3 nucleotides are TGCGCCAGCAGCTTGTCCGACAGGGCCGGGACCTACGAGCAGTACTTC. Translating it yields CASSLSDRAGTYEQYF.

This CDR3 reads CASGVRQGPSGYTF. The CDR3, as DNA: TGTGCCAGCGGGGTTCGACAGGGACCGAGTGGCTACACCTTC. The chain couples TRBV27 to TRBJ1-2, with TRBD1 matching 7 bases. CDR1 and CDR2 (germline): MNHEY, SMNVEV (reference sequence). Trimming cost V 8 bases and J 7 bases; bases outside gene matches: 13. CDR3 size: 14 residues.

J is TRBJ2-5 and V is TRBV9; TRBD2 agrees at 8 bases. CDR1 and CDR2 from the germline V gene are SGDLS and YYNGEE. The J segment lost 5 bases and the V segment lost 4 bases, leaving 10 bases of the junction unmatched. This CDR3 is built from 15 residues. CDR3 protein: CASSTGGRGGETQYF. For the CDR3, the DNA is TGTGCCAGCAGCACGGGGGGGCGGGGCGGGGAGACCCAGTACTTC. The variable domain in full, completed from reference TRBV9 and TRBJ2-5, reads DSGVTQTPKHLITATGQRVTLRCSPRSGDLSVYWYQQSLDQGLQFLIQYYNGEERAKGNILERFSAQQFPDLHSELNLSSLELGDSALYFCASSTGGRGGETQYFGPGTRLLVL.

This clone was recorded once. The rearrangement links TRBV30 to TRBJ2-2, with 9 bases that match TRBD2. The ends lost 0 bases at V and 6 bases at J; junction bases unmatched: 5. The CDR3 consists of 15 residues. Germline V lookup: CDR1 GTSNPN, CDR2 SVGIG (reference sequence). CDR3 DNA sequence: TGTGCCTGGAGTGTGTTAGCGGGAGAGCCCGGGGAGCTGTTTTTT. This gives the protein CAWSVLAGEPGELFF.

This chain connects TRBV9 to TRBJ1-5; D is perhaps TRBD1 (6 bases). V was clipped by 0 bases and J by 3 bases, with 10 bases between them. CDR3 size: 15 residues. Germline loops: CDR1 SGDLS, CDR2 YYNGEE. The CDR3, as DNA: TGTGCCAGCAGCGTAGGAAACAGGGTCAATCAGCCCCAGCATTTT. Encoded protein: CASSVGNRVNQPQHF.

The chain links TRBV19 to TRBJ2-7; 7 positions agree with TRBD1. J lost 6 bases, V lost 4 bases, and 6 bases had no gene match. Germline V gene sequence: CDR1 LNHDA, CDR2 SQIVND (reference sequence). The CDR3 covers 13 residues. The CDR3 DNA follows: TGTGCCAGTAGTACCACAGGGGTGGGCGAGCAGTACTTC. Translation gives CASSTTGVGEQYF.

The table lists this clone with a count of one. The CDR3 sequence is CASSLAARDEQFF. For the CDR3, the DNA is TGTGCCAGCAGCTTAGCAGCGCGGGATGAGCAGTTCTTC. The chain combines TRBV7-2 with TRBJ2-1; the D gene is possibly TRBD2 (5 bases). The CDR3 is made up of 13 amino acids. The V gene's germline CDR1 is SGHTA and CDR2 FQGNSA. Trimming stripped 0 bases from V and 8 bases from J, with 8 bases between.

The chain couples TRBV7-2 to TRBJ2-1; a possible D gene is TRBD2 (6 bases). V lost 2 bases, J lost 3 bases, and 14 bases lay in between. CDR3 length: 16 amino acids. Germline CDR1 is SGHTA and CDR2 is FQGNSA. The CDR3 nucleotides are TGTGCCAGCAGCTTACTCCCAGCGGGCCTCTACAATGAGCAGTTCTTC. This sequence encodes CASSLLPAGLYNEQFF.

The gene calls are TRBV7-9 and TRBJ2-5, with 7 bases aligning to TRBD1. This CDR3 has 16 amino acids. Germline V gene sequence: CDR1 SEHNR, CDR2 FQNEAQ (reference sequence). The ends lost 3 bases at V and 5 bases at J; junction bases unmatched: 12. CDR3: CASSFRRQGVGETQYF. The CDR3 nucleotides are TGTGCCAGCAGCTTCCGCCGGCAGGGGGTAGGGGAGACCCAGTACTTC.

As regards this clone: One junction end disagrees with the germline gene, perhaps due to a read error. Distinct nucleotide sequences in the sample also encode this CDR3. CDR3 amino acids: CASSQQGRGTQYF. The CDR3 DNA is TGCGCCAGCAGTCAACAGGGGCGCGGGACCCAGTACTTC. The chain carries TRBV28 and TRBJ2-5; 7 nucleotides align to TRBD1. This CDR3 contains 13 residues. CDR1 is MDHEN, CDR2 SYDVKM, per germline.

CDR3 bases: TGTGCCAGTAGTAAATACAGCGGGGGCGGGAGAGGTGAGCAGTTCTTC. Translation: CASSKYSGGGRGEQFF. This chain uses TRBV19 with TRBJ2-1; 8 bases line up with TRBD2. Germline CDR1 reads LNHDA; CDR2 reads SQIVND (reference sequence). The CDR3 has 16 residues. V was pared by 4 bases and J by 9 bases, with 14 bases of the junction left unmatched.

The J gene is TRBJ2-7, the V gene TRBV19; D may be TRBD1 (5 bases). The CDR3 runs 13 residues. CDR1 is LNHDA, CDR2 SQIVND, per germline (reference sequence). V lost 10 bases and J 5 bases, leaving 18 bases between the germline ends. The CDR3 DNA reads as TGTGCCACCTCGCATGGGCAGGGCGACGAGCAGTACTTC. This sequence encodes CATSHGQGDEQYF.

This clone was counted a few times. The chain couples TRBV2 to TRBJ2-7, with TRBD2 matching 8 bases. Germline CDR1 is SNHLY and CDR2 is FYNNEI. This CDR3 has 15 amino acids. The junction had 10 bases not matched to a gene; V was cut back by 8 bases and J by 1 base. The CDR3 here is CASVLDSGVSYEQYF. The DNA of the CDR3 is TGTGCCAGCGTTCTCGATAGCGGGGTTTCCTACGAGCAGTACTTC.

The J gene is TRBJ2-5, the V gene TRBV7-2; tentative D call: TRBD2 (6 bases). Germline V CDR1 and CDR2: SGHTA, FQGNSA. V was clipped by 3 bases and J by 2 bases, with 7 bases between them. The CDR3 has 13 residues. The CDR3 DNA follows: TGTGCCAGCAGCTTGGGAGGACAAGAGACCCAGTACTTC. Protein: CASSLGGQETQYF.

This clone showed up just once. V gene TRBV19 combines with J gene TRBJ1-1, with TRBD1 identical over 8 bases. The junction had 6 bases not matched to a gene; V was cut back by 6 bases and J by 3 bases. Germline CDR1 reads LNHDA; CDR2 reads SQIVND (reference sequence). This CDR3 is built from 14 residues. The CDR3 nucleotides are TGTGCCAGTAGGTCACAGGGGGATTACACTGAAGCTTTCTTT. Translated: CASRSQGDYTEAFF.

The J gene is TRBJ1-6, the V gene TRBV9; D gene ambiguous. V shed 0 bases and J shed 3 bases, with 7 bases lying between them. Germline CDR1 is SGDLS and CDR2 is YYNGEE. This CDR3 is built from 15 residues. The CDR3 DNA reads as TGTGCCAGCAGCGTAGGGGAGCTCTATAATTCACCCCTCCACTTT. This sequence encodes CASSVGELYNSPLHF.

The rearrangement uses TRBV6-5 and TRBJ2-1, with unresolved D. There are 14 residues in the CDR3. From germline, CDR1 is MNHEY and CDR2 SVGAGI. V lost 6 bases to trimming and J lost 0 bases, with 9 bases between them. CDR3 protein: CASRTRNSYNEQFF. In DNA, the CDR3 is TGTGCCAGCAGGACGCGGAACTCCTACAATGAGCAGTTCTTC.

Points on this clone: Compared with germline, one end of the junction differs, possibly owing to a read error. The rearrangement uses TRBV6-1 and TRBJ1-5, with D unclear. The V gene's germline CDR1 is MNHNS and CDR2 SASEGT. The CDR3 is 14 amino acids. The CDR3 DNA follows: TGTGCCAGCACTGAAGGAGCAAACAATCAGCCCCAGCATTTT. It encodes CASTEGANNQPQHF.

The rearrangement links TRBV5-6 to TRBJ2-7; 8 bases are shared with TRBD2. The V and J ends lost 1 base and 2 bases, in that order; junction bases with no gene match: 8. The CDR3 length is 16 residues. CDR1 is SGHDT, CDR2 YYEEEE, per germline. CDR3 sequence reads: CASSLTTGLVPYEQYF. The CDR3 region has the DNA TGTGCCAGCAGCTTGACCACGGGACTAGTACCCTACGAGCAGTACTTC.

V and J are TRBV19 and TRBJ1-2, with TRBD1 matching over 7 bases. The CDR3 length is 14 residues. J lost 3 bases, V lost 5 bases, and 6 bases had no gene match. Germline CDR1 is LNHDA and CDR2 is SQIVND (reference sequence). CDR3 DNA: TGTGCCAGTAGTTCACCGGGACAGTACTATGGCTACACCTTC. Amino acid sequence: CASSSPGQYYGYTF.